This entry lists 7 T cell receptor beta chains sequenced from one sample in a study of response to subunit inactivated influenza vaccine. TCRdb processed the RT-PCR reads anew with MiXCR; each CDR3 protein has one entry. The repertoire holds around 530,000 distinct CDR3 sequences, with 16% as singletons. The source material was CD4+ T cells sorted from PBMCs, sampled less than 30 months after vaccination. These receptors were collected from a man between 50 and 75 years old who received an inactivated influenza vaccine.

The chain is built from TRBV5-1 and TRBJ1-2; 9 nucleotides line up with TRBD1. V gave up 5 bases and J gave up 8 bases; unmatched junction bases: 4. The CDR3 has 12 residues. Germline V gene lookup returns CDR1 SGHRS and CDR2 YFSETQ. The chain's CDR3 is CASSAGQGGYTF. The DNA for the CDR3 is TGCGCCAGCAGTGCGGGACAGGGCGGCTACACCTTC. Complete variable domain (other parts from reference TRBV5-1 and TRBJ1-2): KAGVTQTPRYLIKTRGQQVTLSCSPISGHRSVSWYQQTPGQGLQFLFEYFSETQRNKGNFPGRFSGRQFSNSRSEMNVSTLELGDSALYLCASSAGQGGYTFGSGTRLTVV.

The chain joins TRBV3-1 to TRBJ1-2; D might be TRBD1 (5 bases). Germline CDR1 and CDR2: LGHDT and YNNKEL (reference sequence). There are 13 residues in the CDR3. The V gene lost 1 base and the J gene lost 8 bases, with 11 bases spanning the gap. This CDR3 reads CASSQGREYGYTF. The CDR3 region has the DNA TGTGCCAGCAGCCAAGGCAGGGAGTACGGCTACACCTTC.

The sample holds a few counts of this clonotype. The V call is TRBV3-1, the J call TRBJ2-1, with 9 bases matching TRBD2. With V trimmed by 4 bases and J by 6 bases, 7 bases remained unmatched. The germline V gene encodes CDR1 LGHDT and CDR2 YNNKEL (reference sequence). The CDR3 is 15 residues long. CDR3 sequence (DNA): TGTGCCAGCAGCCGAGACGCTAGCGGGATCAATGAGCAGTTCTTC. It is translated as CASSRDASGINEQFF.

This clonotype was seen more than once but under ten times. The rearrangement links TRBV29-1 to TRBJ1-4; 7 nucleotides match TRBD1. The CDR3 has 13 amino acids. CDR1 and CDR2 (germline): SQVTM, ANQGSEA. J was trimmed by 8 bases and V by 3 bases; bases with no gene match: 6. The CDR3 region is CSVDSGGREKLFF. The CDR3 DNA reads TGCAGCGTTGATTCAGGGGGAAGAGAAAAACTGTTTTTT.

This clonotype has more than one count but fewer than ten. V gene TRBV10-3 combines with J gene TRBJ2-3; 13 positions match TRBD2. The germline V gene encodes CDR1 ENHRY and CDR2 SYGVKD. The V gene end was trimmed by 8 bases and the J gene end by 2 bases; junction bases not matched to a gene: 7. There are 16 residues in the CDR3. The CDR3 DNA sequence: TGTGCCATCGAACCCGGGACTAGCGGGGACACAGATACGCAGTATTTT. It is translated as CAIEPGTSGDTDTQYF.

The V call is TRBV9, the J call TRBJ2-5; TRBD1 agrees at 8 bases. The J segment lost 1 base and the V segment lost 4 bases, leaving 9 bases of the junction unmatched. CDR3 size: 16 residues. Germline-derived CDR1 and CDR2 are SGDLS and YYNGEE. The CDR3 nucleotides read TGTGCCAGCAGCTTCCGACAGGGGAGTACCCAAGAGACCCAGTACTTC. Translation gives CASSFRQGSTQETQYF.

The genes are TRBV20-1 and TRBJ2-1; 10 nucleotides line up with TRBD2. The V gene's germline CDR1 is DFQATT and CDR2 SNEGSKA (reference sequence). The CDR3 has 16 amino acids. Trimming removed 6 bases from V and 4 bases from J; junction bases left unmatched: 12. This CDR3 reads CSAPRPLAGVYNEQFF. The CDR3 region has the DNA TGCAGTGCCCCACGCCCCCTAGCGGGAGTTTACAATGAGCAGTTCTTC.